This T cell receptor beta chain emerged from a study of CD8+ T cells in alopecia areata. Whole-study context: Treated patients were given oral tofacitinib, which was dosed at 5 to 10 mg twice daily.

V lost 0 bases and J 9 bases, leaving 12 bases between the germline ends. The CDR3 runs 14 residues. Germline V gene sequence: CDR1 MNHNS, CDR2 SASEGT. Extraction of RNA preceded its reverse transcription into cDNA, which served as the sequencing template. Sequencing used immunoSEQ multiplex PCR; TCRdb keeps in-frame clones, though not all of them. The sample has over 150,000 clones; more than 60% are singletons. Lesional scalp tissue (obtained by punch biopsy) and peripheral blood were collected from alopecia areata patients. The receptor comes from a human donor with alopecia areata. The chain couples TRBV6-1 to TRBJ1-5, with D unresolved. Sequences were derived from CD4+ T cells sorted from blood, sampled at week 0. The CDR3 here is CASSEALKLSPQHF. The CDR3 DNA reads TGTGCCAGCAGTGAAGCGCTCAAGTTATCGCCCCAGCATTTT.